This TCR beta chain stems from a study of cytomegalovirus exposure and HLA in healthy donors. Germline V gene lookup returns CDR1 GTSNPN and CDR2 SVGIG (reference sequence). The V and J ends lost 1 base and 7 bases, in that order; junction bases with no gene match: 7. The CDR3 runs 14 residues. PCR employed 60 Vbeta and 13 Jbeta primers. Clones were sequenced by immunoSEQ multiplex PCR, and TCRdb holds only the in-frame ones, with some missing. The data contain 220,000 or so clones, more than 65% of them singletons. This clone was found a few times. This chain connects TRBV30 to TRBJ2-1, with 7 bases that match TRBD2. This TCR came from a woman in her twenties or thirties in good health and CMV-seronegative. The sequencing sample was made of PBMCs. CDR3 residues: CAWSGPAGLNEQFF. CDR3 nucleotide sequence: TGTGCCTGGAGTGGGCCAGCGGGATTGAATGAGCAGTTCTTC.